Presented here are 26 T cell receptor beta chains from one specimen sequenced in a study of post-analysis software for immune sequencing data. Findings and limits, study-wide: TRBV5-6, TRBV5-1 and TRBV20-1 were among five TRBV segments more frequent in patients than controls.

The TCR beta cDNA libraries contained unique molecular identifiers. One entry per CDR3 protein, called by TCRdb with MiXCR from the PCR reads. The table has roughly 650,000 distinct CDR3 sequences, 55% to 60% seen once; the top ten hold roughly 10%. The antigens these receptors bind are not known. Sequencing was performed on blood. The receptors were sampled from a girl aged 2-10 years with multiple sclerosis.

This sequence joins TRBV7-2 and TRBJ2-1; TRBD1 or TRBD2 may be the D gene (6 bases each). V lost 1 base, J lost 3 bases, and 10 bases lay in between. The germline gives CDR1 SGHTA, CDR2 FQGNSA. The CDR3 covers 15 residues. The CDR3 DNA sequence: TGTGCCAGCAGCTTAGGGGGGGCGAACTACAATGAGCAGTTCTTC. It is translated as CASSLGGANYNEQFF.

The chain uses TRBV5-5 and TRBJ1-1, with TRBD1 as a possible D gene (5 bases). Trimming cost V 5 bases and J 3 bases, with 11 bases left between them. The CDR3 spans 13 residues. Germline CDR1 SGHKS, CDR2 YYEKEE (reference sequence). Here the CDR3 reads CASRRGGDTEAFF. The DNA for the CDR3 is TGTGCCAGCAGGCGTGGGGGGGACACTGAAGCTTTCTTT.

This clonotype was seen only a few times. V gene TRBV3-1 combines with J gene TRBJ2-3; 11 bases fit TRBD2. The length of the CDR3 is 18 residues. J gave up 4 bases and V 1 base, and 10 bases lay outside the gene matches. Per the germline V gene, CDR1 is LGHDT and CDR2 is YNNKEL (reference sequence). CDR3 nucleotide sequence: TGTGCCAGCAGCCAAGTCCTCTCTTTAGCGGGGGGGGCAGATACGCAGTATTTT. Protein sequence: CASSQVLSLAGGADTQYF.

The chain couples TRBV12-3 or TRBV12-4 to TRBJ1-2; D is unclear. V lost 7 bases, J lost 6 bases, and 18 bases lay in between. This CDR3 spans 14 amino acids. In nucleotides, the CDR3 is TGTGCCAGCACCCAAAGCGTACAGCTTGATGGCTACACCTTC. Protein sequence: CASTQSVQLDGYTF.

The V and J genes are TRBV6-6 and TRBJ2-3, with TRBD1 matching 8 bases. The CDR3 length is 16 residues. CDR1 MNHNY and CDR2 SVGAGI come from the germline V gene (reference sequence). V dropped 0 bases and J dropped 5; count of bases not matched to a gene: 7. The CDR3 here is CASSYSKDRGIDTQYF. The DNA for the CDR3 is TGTGCCAGCAGTTACTCCAAAGACAGGGGCATAGATACGCAGTATTTT.

The V call is TRBV7-9, the J call TRBJ2-7; D possibly corresponds to TRBD1 (6 bases). Germline CDR1 reads SEHNR; CDR2 reads FQNEAQ (reference sequence). This CDR3 comprises 16 residues. Trimming stripped 1 base from V and 4 bases from J, with 17 bases between. CDR3 protein: CASSLGPGVPSYEQYF. CDR3 DNA sequence: TGTGCCAGCAGCTTAGGTCCAGGGGTCCCTTCTTACGAGCAGTACTTC.

V usage is TRBV5-1 and J usage is TRBJ2-5; D call uncertain. Between the trimmed V and J ends, which lost 2 bases and 2 bases, there was a span of 10 bases. Germline V gives CDR1 SGHRS, CDR2 YFSETQ. The CDR3 is 14 residues long. CDR3 DNA: TGCGCCAGCAGCTTTGAGGTCGGGCAAGAGACCCAGTACTTC. This sequence encodes CASSFEVGQETQYF. Full variable domain (missing parts from reference TRBV5-1 and TRBJ2-5): KAGVTQTPRYLIKTRGQQVTLSCSPISGHRSVSWYQQTPGQGLQFLFEYFSETQRNKGNFPGRFSGRQFSNSRSEMNVSTLELGDSALYLCASSFEVGQETQYFGPGTRLLVL.

This clonotype was seen only a few times. CDR3 sequence (DNA): TGCAGTGCTAGAGCGGTCGGACTAGCGGGGGCCTACGAGCAGTACTTC. As protein: CSARAVGLAGAYEQYF. V and J are TRBV20-1 and TRBJ2-7; 13 positions match TRBD2. The ends lost 1 base at V and 2 bases at J; junction bases unmatched: 5. Per the germline V gene, CDR1 is DFQATT and CDR2 is SNEGSKA (reference sequence). The CDR3 consists of 16 residues.

This sequence joins TRBV6-1 and TRBJ2-1, with 15 bases aligning to TRBD2. Germline-derived CDR1 and CDR2 are MNHNS and SASEGT. The CDR3 is 18 amino acids. Trimming cost V 7 bases and J 4 bases; bases outside gene matches: 11. CDR3 sequence (DNA): TGTGCCAGCAACATAGGGGGACTAGCGGGGGGCCCTTACAATGAGCAGTTCTTC. It specifies CASNIGGLAGGPYNEQFF.

The rearrangement links TRBV12-3 or TRBV12-4 to TRBJ1-2; 8 nucleotides match TRBD1. J was trimmed by 3 bases and V by 5 bases; bases with no gene match: 11. CDR3 size: 16 residues. The CDR3 nucleotides read TGTGCCAGCAGTACGCGACAGGGGCTACTTGACTATGGCTACACCTTC. It translates to CASSTRQGLLDYGYTF.

This chain uses TRBV7-2 with TRBJ2-1, with 9 bases lining up with TRBD1. Germline assignment: CDR1 SGHTA and CDR2 FQGNSA. The CDR3 runs 14 residues. V trimming: 5 bases; J trimming: 8 bases; junction bases outside the gene matches: 7. The CDR3 reads CASSRTQGADEQFF. Written as DNA, the CDR3 is TGTGCCAGCAGCAGAACACAGGGGGCGGATGAGCAGTTCTTC.

The CDR3 here is CSARDQTGTAYGYTF. As DNA, the CDR3 is TGCAGTGCTAGAGATCAGACGGGGACGGCTTATGGCTACACCTTC. J is TRBJ1-2 and V is TRBV20-1, with D perhaps TRBD1 (5 bases). The germline V gene has CDR1 DFQATT and CDR2 SNEGSKA (reference sequence). CDR3 size: 15 residues. Between the trimmed V and J ends, which lost 0 bases and 5 bases, there was a span of 16 bases.

The V gene is TRBV20-1, the J gene TRBJ2-1, with 7 bases identical to TRBD2. This CDR3 contains 14 residues. From germline, CDR1 is DFQATT and CDR2 SNEGSKA (reference sequence). Germline trimming cut 6 bases from V and 9 bases from J; bases unmatched to any gene: 14. For the CDR3, the DNA is TGCAGTGCGGTACTAGCGCGGGTTGATGGTGAGCAGTTCTTC. Translating it yields CSAVLARVDGEQFF.

The J gene is TRBJ2-1, the V gene TRBV6-4, with 12 bases that match TRBD2. V gave up 3 bases and J gave up 0 bases; unmatched junction bases: 3. This CDR3 spans 17 amino acids. The germline V gene has CDR1 MRHNA and CDR2 SNTAGT. Here the CDR3 reads CASSESSGRVSYNEQFF. The CDR3 nucleotides are TGTGCCAGCAGTGAGTCTAGCGGGAGGGTCTCCTACAATGAGCAGTTCTTC.

This chain uses TRBV29-1 with TRBJ2-3; D is ambiguous. There are 12 residues in the CDR3. Germline V CDR1 and CDR2: SQVTM, ANQGSEA. The germline V and J ends were trimmed by 7 bases and 5 bases, with 13 bases remaining between them. CDR3: CSEDDSGDTQYF. CDR3 nucleotide sequence: TGCAGCGAGGACGACTCAGGAGATACGCAGTATTTT.

The gene calls are TRBV25-1 and TRBJ1-4; the D gene is possibly TRBD1 (6 bases). In germline, CDR1 is MGHDK, CDR2 SYGVNS. The CDR3 is made up of 15 amino acids. Trimming took 4 bases from V and 8 from J, leaving 17 bases between them. Written as DNA, the CDR3 is TGTGCCAGCAGTGTACAGGACAGAAGTAGAGAAAAACTGTTTTTT. Protein: CASSVQDRSREKLFF. Drawing the rest from reference TRBV25-1 and TRBJ1-4, the complete variable domain is EADIYQTPRYLVIGTGKKITLECSQTMGHDKMYWYQQDPGMELHLIHYSYGVNSTEKGDLSSESTVSRIRTEHFPLTLESARPSHTSQYLCASSVQDRSREKLFFGSGTQLSVL.

Remarks on this clonotype: A much larger clone lies one base from this, so it may be a read error. The chain is built from TRBV6-5 and TRBJ1-2, with TRBD1 identical over 7 bases. Trimming removed 6 bases from V and 0 bases from J; junction bases left unmatched: 10. Germline V gene sequence: CDR1 MNHEY, CDR2 SVGAGI. CDR3 length: 16 residues. CDR3 DNA: TGTGCCAGCAGGGGGGGACAGACCCAATCTAACTATGGCTACACCTTC. It codes for CASRGGQTQSNYGYTF.

This sequence joins TRBV6-6 and TRBJ1-2; 10 bases agree with TRBD1. In germline, CDR1 is MNHNY, CDR2 SVGAGI (reference sequence). The CDR3 sequence is 15 residues long. Trimming at V came to 7 bases and at J to 7 bases, leaving 12 bases not matched to a gene. CDR3 sequence (DNA): TGTGCCAGCAAAAACACGGGACAGGGGAACGGTGGCTACACCTTC. Residues: CASKNTGQGNGGYTF.

The J gene is TRBJ2-5, the V gene TRBV7-9; TRBD2 agrees at 10 bases. V dropped 5 bases and J dropped 5; count of bases not matched to a gene: 20. CDR1 is SEHNR, CDR2 FQNEAQ, per germline (reference sequence). CDR3 size: 19 residues. The chain's CDR3 is CASSPTLPSRLAGMETQYF. The DNA of the CDR3 is TGTGCCAGCAGCCCGACCCTCCCTTCCCGACTAGCGGGCATGGAGACCCAGTACTTC.

The gene calls are TRBV5-1 and TRBJ1-1; D may be TRBD1 (6 bases). Germline V CDR1 and CDR2: SGHRS, YFSETQ. Between the trimmed V and J ends, which lost 3 bases and 0 bases, there was a span of 15 bases. The CDR3 runs to 16 residues. CDR3 nucleotides: TGCGCCAGCAGCTCGCAGGGGCGCCCCGTGAACACTGAAGCTTTCTTT. Translating gives CASSSQGRPVNTEAFF.

The CDR3 is CASSRLAGNQVETQYF. CDR3 coding DNA: TGTGCCAGCAGTCGACTAGCGGGCAATCAGGTCGAGACCCAGTACTTC. This chain uses TRBV6-5 with TRBJ2-4; 10 bases fit TRBD2. The J call may be in error: the DNA end matches TRBJ2-5 better. CDR1 MNHEY and CDR2 SVGAGI come from the germline V gene. This CDR3 is 16 amino acids long.

CDR3 in DNA: TGTGCCAGCAGCTTAGGGTCGAGGCAGCGGGAGACCCAGTACTTC. Encoded protein: CASSLGSRQRETQYF. The rearrangement links TRBV11-2 to TRBJ2-5; perhaps TRBD2 as D (5 bases). The length of the CDR3 is 15 residues. Germline V gives CDR1 SGHAT, CDR2 FQNNGV. Trimming shortened V by 1 base and J by 5 bases, and 14 bases separated the two germline ends.

The chain has TRBV5-1 and TRBJ2-1; D tentatively reads TRBD1 or TRBD2 (5 bases each). V was pared by 1 base and J by 5 bases, with 16 bases between. There are 16 residues in the CDR3. Looked up from germline, CDR1 is SGHRS and CDR2 is YFSETQ. The CDR3 spells CASSLFGARPNNEQFF. The DNA for the CDR3 is TGCGCCAGCAGCTTGTTCGGGGCCCGACCAAACAATGAGCAGTTCTTC.

The table lists this clonotype with a count of one. The V call is TRBV12-3 or TRBV12-4, the J call TRBJ2-7; the D is unclear. The ends were cut back, 2 bases at V and 0 bases at J, with 11 bases in the middle. The CDR3 is made up of 15 amino acids. CDR3 sequence reads: CASSLKKNSSYEQYF. In nucleotides, the CDR3 is TGTGCCAGCAGTTTAAAAAAAAATAGCTCCTACGAGCAGTACTTC.

The chain couples TRBV7-3 to TRBJ2-1, with 7 bases matching TRBD2. This CDR3 has 17 residues. The J segment lost 0 bases and the V segment lost 2 bases, leaving 7 bases of the junction unmatched. CDR1 is SGHTA, CDR2 FQGTGA, per germline. The chain's CDR3 is CASSLYSGGSSYNEQFF. The CDR3 nucleotides are TGTGCCAGCAGCTTATATTCTGGCGGGAGCTCCTACAATGAGCAGTTCTTC.

The chain recombines TRBV7-2 with TRBJ1-2; 8 bases agree with TRBD1. The junction had 11 bases not matched to a gene; V was cut back by 6 bases and J by 8 bases. CDR1 is SGHTA, CDR2 FQGNSA, per germline. This CDR3 has 14 residues. The CDR3 DNA reads TGTGCCAGCAGTGGAATGACAGGGGACCGGGGCTACACCTTC. Its protein product is CASSGMTGDRGYTF.